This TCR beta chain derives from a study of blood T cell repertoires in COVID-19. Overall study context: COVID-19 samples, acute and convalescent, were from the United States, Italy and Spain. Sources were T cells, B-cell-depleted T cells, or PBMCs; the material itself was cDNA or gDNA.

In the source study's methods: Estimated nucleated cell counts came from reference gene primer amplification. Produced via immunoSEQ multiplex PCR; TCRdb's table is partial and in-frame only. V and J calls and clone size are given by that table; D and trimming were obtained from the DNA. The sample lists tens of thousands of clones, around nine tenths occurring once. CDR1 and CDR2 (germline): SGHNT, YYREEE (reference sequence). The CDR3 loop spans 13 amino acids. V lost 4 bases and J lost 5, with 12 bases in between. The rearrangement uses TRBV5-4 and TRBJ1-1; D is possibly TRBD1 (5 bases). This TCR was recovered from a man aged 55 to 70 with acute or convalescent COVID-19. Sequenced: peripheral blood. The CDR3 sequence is CASSQTAGTEAFF. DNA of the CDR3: TGTGCCAGCAGCCAGACAGCGGGGACTGAAGCTTTCTTT.